This T cell receptor beta chain was sequenced for a study of T cell repertoires in cytomegalovirus infection. CDR3 length: 13 residues. V dropped 1 base and J dropped 2 bases, with 6 bases sitting between them. Germline assignment: CDR1 SGHAT and CDR2 FQNNGV. TCRdb ran MiXCR on the reads and lists one entry per CDR3 protein. The sample holds around 530,000 distinct CDR3 sequences, less than 30% seen once. In this sample, this clonotype turned up a few times. The sequenced sample consisted of PBMCs. The chain couples TRBV11-2 to TRBJ2-7, with D uncertain. The source of this sequence is a human donor in good health (CMV status not recorded). Some clones in this sample may be carry-over from other donors' samples. The CDR3 is CASSLVSTYEQYF. DNA for the CDR3: TGTGCCAGCAGCTTAGTGTCCACCTACGAGCAGTACTTC.